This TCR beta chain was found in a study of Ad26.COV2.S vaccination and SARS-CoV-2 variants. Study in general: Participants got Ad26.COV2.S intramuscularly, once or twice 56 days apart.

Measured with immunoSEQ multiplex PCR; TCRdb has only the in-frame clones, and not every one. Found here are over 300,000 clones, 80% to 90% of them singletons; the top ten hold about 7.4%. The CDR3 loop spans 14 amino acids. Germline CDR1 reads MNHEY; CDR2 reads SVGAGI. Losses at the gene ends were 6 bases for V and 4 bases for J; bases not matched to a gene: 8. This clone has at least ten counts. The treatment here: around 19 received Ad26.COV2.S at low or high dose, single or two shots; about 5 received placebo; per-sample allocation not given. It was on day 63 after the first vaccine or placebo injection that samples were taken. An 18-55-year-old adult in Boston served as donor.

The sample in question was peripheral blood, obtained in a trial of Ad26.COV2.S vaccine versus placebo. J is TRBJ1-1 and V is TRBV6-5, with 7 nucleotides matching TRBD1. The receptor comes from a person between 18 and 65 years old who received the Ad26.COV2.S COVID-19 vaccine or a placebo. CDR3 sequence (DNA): TGTGCCAGCAGACCGGGACAGCCACTCACTGAAGCTTTCTTT. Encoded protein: CASRPGQPLTEAFF.